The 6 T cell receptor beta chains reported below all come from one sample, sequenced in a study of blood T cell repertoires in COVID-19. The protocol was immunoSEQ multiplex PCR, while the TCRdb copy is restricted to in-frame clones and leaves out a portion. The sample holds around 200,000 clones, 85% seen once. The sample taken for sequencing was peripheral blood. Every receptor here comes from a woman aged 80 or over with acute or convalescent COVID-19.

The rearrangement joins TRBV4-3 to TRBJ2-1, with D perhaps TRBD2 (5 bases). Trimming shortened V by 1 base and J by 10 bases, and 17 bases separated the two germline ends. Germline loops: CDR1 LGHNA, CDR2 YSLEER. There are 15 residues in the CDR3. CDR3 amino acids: CASSQVFGIPAEQFF. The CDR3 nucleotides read TGCGCCAGCAGCCAAGTTTTCGGGATACCAGCCGAGCAGTTCTTC.

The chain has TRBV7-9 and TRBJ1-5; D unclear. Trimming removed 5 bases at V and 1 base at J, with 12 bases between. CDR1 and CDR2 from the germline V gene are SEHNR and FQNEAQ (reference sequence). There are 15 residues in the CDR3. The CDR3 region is CASSPSAGSNQPQHF. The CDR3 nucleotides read TGTGCCAGCAGCCCGTCGGCAGGAAGCAATCAGCCCCAGCATTTT.

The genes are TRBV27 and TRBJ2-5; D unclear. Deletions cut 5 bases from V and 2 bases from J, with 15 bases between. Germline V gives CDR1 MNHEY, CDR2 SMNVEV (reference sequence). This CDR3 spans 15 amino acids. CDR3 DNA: TGTGCCAGCAGTCCCCTGTCAGGAAGTCAAGAGACCCAGTACTTC. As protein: CASSPLSGSQETQYF.

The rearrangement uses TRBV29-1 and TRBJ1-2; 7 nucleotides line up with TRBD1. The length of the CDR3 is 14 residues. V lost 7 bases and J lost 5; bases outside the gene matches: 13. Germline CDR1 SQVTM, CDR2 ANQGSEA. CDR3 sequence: CSARTGTTLYGYTF. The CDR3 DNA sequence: TGCAGCGCCCGGACAGGAACGACCCTTTATGGCTACACCTTC. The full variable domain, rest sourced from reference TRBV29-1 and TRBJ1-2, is SAVISQKPSRDICQRGTSLTIQCQVDSQVTMMFWYRQQPGQSLTLIATANQGSEATYESGFVIDKFPISRPNLTFSTLTVSNMSPEDSSIYLCSARTGTTLYGYTFGSGTRLTVV.

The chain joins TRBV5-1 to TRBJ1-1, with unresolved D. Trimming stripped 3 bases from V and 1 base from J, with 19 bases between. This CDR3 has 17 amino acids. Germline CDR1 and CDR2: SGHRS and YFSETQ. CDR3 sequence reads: CASSWGTVPRGNTEAFF. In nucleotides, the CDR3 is TGCGCCAGCAGCTGGGGAACAGTGCCTCGGGGGAACACTGAAGCTTTCTTT.

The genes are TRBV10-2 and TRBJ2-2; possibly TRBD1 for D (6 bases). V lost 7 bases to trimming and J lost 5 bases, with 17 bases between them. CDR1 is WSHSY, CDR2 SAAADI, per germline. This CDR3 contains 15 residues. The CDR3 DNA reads TGCGCCAGCATGATCAGGGGCTCGGGGACCGGGGAGCTGTTTTTT. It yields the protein CASMIRGSGTGELFF.